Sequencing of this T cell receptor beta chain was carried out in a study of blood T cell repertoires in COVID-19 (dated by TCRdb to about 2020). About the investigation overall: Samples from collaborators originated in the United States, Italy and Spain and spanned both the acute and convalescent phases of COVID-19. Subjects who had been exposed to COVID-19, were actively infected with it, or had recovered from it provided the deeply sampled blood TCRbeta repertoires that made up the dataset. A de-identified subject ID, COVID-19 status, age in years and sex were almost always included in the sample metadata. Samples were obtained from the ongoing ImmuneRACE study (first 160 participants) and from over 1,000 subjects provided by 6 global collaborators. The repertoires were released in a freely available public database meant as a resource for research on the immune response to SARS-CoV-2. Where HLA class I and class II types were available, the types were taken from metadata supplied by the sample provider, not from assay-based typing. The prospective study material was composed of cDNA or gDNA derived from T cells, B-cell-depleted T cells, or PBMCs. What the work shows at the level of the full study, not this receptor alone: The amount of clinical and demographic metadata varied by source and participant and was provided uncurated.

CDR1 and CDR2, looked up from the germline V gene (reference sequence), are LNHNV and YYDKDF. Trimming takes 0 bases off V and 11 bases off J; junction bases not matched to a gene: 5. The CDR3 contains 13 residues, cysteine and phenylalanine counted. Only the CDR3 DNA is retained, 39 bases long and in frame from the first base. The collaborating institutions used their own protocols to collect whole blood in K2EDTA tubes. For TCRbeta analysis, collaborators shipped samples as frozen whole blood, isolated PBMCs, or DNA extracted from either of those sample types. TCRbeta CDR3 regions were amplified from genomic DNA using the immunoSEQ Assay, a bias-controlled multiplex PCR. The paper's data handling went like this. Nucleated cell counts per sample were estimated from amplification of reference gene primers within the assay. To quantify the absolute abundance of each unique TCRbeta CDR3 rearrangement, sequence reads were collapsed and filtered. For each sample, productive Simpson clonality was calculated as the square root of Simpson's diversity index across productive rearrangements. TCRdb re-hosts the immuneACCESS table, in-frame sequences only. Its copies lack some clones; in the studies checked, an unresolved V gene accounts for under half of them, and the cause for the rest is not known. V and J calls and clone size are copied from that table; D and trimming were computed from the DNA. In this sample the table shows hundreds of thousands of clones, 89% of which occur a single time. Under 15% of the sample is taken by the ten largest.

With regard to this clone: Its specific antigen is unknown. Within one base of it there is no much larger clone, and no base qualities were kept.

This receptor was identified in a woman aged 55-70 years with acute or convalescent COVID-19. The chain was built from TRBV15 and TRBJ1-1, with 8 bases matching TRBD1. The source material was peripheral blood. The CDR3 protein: CATSRDQGAMAFF. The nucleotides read TGTGCCACCAGCAGAGATCAGGGGGCGATGGCTTTCTTT.